This T cell receptor beta chain was sequenced for a study of blood T cell repertoires in COVID-19. The wider study: Whether acute or convalescent, the COVID-19 samples came from the United States, Italy and Spain. PBMCs, B-cell-depleted T cells, or T cells provided the cDNA or gDNA that made up the material.

V lost 2 bases and J lost 8, with 12 bases in between. The CDR3 consists of 13 residues. CDR1 and CDR2 (germline): SEHNR, FQNEAQ (reference sequence). The authors' processing: Nucleated cell number was recorded as an estimate derived from reference gene primer amplification. Libraries were prepared by immunoSEQ multiplex PCR; TCRdb keeps only in-frame clonotypes and omits some of them. V, J and clone size were drawn from that table, and D and trimming were deduced from the DNA. Seen here are some 200,000 clones, 80% to 95% observed once, and the top ten hold around 0.5%. This sequence was found in a man aged 45-65 years with acute or convalescent COVID-19. J is TRBJ1-2 and V is TRBV7-9; D perhaps matches TRBD1 (5 bases). The specimen was peripheral blood. This CDR3 reads CASSLSTGGGYTF. The DNA of the CDR3 is TGTGCCAGCAGCTTATCGACCGGGGGGGGCTACACCTTC.